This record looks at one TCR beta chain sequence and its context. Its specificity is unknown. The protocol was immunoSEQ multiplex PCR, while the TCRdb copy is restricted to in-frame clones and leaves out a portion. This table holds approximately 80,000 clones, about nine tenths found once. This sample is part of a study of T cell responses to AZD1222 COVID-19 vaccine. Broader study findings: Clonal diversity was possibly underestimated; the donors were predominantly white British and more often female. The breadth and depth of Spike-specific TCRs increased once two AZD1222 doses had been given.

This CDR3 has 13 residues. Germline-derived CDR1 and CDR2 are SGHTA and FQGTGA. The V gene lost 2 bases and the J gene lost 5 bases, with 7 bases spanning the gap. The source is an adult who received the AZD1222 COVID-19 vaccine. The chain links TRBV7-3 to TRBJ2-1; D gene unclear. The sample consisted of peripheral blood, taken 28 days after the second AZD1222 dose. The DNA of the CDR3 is TGTGCCAGCAGCTTAGGTCGAAACAATGAGCAGTTCTTC. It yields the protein CASSLGRNNEQFF.